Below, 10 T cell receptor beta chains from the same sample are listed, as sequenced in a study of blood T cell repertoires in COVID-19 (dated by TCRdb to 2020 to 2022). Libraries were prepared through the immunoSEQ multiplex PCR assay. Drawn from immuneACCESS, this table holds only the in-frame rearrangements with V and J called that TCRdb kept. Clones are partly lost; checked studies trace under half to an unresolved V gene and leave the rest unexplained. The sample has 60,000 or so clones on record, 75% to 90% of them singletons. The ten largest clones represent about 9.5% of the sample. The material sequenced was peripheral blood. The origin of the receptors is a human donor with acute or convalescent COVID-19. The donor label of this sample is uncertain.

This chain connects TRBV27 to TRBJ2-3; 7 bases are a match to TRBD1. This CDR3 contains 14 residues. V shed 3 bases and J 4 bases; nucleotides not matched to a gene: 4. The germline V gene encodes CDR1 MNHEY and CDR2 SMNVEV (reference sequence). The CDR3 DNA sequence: TGTGCCAGCAGTTTCGACAGGGTGGCAGATACGCAGTATTTT. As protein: CASSFDRVADTQYF.

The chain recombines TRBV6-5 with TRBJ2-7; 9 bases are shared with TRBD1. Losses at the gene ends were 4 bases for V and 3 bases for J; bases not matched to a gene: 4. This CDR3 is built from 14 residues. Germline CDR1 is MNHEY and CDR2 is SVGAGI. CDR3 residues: CASSSRTGDYEQYF. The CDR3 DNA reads TGTGCCAGCAGTTCCCGGACAGGGGACTACGAGCAGTACTTC.

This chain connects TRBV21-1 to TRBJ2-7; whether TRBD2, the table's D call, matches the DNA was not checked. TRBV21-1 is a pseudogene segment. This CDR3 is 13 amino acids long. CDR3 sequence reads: CASSKLEIYEQYV. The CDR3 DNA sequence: TGTGCCAGCAGCAAACTTGAGATCTACGAGCAGTACGTC.

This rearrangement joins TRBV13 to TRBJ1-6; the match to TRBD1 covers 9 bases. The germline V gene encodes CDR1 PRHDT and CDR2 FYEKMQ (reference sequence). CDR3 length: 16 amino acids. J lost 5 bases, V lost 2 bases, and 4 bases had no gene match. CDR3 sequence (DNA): TGTGCCAGCAGCTTAAAGGGACAGGGCCATAATTCACCCCTCCACTTT. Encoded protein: CASSLKGQGHNSPLHF.

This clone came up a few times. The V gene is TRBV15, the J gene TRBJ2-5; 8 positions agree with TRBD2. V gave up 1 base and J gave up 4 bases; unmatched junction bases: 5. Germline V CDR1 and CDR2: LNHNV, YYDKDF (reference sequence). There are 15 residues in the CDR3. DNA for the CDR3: TGTGCCACCAGCAGAGGAGCGGGGGCGGGAGAGACCCAGTACTTC. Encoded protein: CATSRGAGAGETQYF.

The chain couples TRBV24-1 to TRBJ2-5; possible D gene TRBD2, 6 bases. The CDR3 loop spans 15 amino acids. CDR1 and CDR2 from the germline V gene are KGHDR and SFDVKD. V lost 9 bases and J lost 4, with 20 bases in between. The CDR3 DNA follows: TGTGCCACCGGGAGGCAGGGTACCAATCGAGAGACCCAGTACTTC. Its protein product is CATGRQGTNRETQYF.

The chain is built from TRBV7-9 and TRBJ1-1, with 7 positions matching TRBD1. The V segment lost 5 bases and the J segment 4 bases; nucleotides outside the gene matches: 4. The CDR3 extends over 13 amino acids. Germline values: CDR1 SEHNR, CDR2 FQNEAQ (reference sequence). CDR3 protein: CASSTTGPTEAFF. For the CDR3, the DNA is TGTGCCAGCAGCACGACAGGGCCCACTGAAGCTTTCTTT.

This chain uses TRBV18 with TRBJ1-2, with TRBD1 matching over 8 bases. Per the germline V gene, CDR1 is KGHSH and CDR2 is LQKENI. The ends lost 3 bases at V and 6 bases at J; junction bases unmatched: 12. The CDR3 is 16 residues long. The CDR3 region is CASSPLSDRGRDGYTF. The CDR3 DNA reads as TGTGCCAGCTCACCTCTATCCGACAGGGGCCGCGATGGCTACACCTTC.

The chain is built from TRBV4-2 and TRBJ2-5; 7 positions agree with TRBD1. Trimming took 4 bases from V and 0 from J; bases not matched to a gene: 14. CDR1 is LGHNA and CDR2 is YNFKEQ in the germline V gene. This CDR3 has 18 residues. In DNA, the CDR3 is TGTGCCAGCAGCCCACAGACAGGGCCCGAAGCCTACCAAGAGACCCAGTACTTC. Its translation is CASSPQTGPEAYQETQYF.

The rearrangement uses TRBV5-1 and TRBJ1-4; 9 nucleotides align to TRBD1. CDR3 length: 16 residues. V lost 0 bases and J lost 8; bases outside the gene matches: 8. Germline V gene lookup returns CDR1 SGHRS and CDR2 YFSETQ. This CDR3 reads CASSLAAWTGVEKLFF. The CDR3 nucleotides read TGCGCCAGCAGCTTGGCGGCGTGGACAGGGGTAGAAAAACTGTTTTTT.